One and the same sample provided the 5 T cell receptor beta chains below, sequenced in a study of blood T cell repertoires in COVID-19. Repertoires were generated with immunoSEQ multiplex PCR, while TCRdb's copy carries only in-frame clones and drops some. The sample contains under 250,000 clones, approximately 80% of which appear only once. Material: peripheral blood. These receptors all stem from a man younger than 40 who had recovered from COVID-19.

The V gene is TRBV5-1, the J gene TRBJ2-7; 7 bases map to TRBD1. Looked up from germline, CDR1 is SGHRS and CDR2 is YFSETQ. The CDR3 consists of 17 residues. After removal of 0 bases from V and 2 bases from J, the junction contained 11 bases not matched to a gene. CDR3 amino acids: CASSLGVDRARPYEQYF. The DNA for the CDR3 is TGCGCCAGCAGCTTGGGGGTTGACAGGGCACGTCCCTACGAGCAGTACTTC.

The rearrangement links TRBV5-5 to TRBJ2-3; 7 nucleotides line up with TRBD1. CDR1 SGHKS and CDR2 YYEKEE come from the germline V gene (reference sequence). With V trimmed by 1 base and J by 6 bases, 5 bases remained unmatched. The CDR3 sequence is 14 residues long. The DNA for the CDR3 is TGTGCCAGCAGCTTGCACAGGGGCGAGGATACGCAGTATTTT. Translating it yields CASSLHRGEDTQYF.

This clone occurred once. The chain uses TRBV9 and TRBJ2-2; D possibly corresponds to TRBD1 (6 bases). V was cut by 3 bases and J by 6 bases, with 12 bases left in between. Germline-derived CDR1 and CDR2 are SGDLS and YYNGEE. The CDR3 loop spans 14 amino acids. Here the CDR3 DNA reads TGTGCCAGCAGCGAAACAGGGTTCCCCGGGGAGCTGTTTTTT. The encoded protein is CASSETGFPGELFF.

This chain links TRBV7-3 with TRBJ2-3, with D maybe TRBD2 (6 bases). This CDR3 has 16 amino acids. Germline V CDR1 and CDR2: SGHTA, FQGTGA. Trimming took off 5 bases at V and 2 bases at J, with 17 bases between the two ends. CDR3 amino acids: CASSPGTVSYTDTQYF. The DNA of the CDR3 is TGTGCCAGCAGCCCAGGGACTGTAAGCTACACAGATACGCAGTATTTT.

The genes are TRBV25-1 and TRBJ2-1; 7 bases map to TRBD1. The CDR3 consists of 18 residues. V gave up 4 bases and J gave up 3 bases; unmatched junction bases: 15. The V gene's germline CDR1 is MGHDK and CDR2 SYGVNS. CDR3 coding DNA: TGTGCCAGCAGTGCCCTCCCCAAGGACAGGCCCCACTACAATGAGCAGTTCTTC. Protein sequence: CASSALPKDRPHYNEQFF.